Following are 30 T cell receptor beta chains from one sample sequenced in a study of T cells in Graves' hyperthyroidism and ophthalmopathy. The investigators amplified TCR beta CDR3 regions from RNA transcripts. When the TCR CDR3 underwent first-round RT-PCR, the HTBI primer set was used. One entry per CDR3 protein results from TCRdb running MiXCR on the multiplex PCR reads. The top ten clones hold 8.4% of a sample with roughly 740,000 distinct CDR3 sequences, 16% of them seen once. The sample comprised blood. Source of these receptors: a young man with Graves' hyperthyroidism.

On this clonotype: A much larger clone sits a single nucleotide away, making a read error possible. It is likely a read error, because the conserved phenylalanine at the end of the CDR3 is missing. CDR3 region: CASSEPPGQTFSYEQYS. The DNA of the CDR3 is TGTGCCAGCAGTGAACCCCCAGGGCAGACCTTCTCCTACGAGCAGTACTCC. The V and J genes are TRBV25-1 and TRBJ2-7; D possibly corresponds to TRBD1 (5 bases). Germline CDR1 reads MGHDK; CDR2 reads SYGVNS. V gave up 2 bases and J gave up 0 bases, with 17 bases separating them. CDR3 size: 17 residues.

The genes are TRBV15 and TRBJ2-1, with 12 bases fitting TRBD2. The length of the CDR3 is 20 residues. V gave up 4 bases and J gave up 4 bases; unmatched junction bases: 17. Germline lookup yields CDR1 LNHNV and CDR2 YYDKDF (reference sequence). The CDR3 is CATSTGGSGLAGSQYNEQFF. CDR3 DNA: TGTGCCACCAGCACCGGGGGGTCCGGACTAGCGGGAAGTCAATACAATGAGCAGTTCTTC.

This clonotype showed up many times. The chain recombines TRBV27 with TRBJ2-1, with TRBD2 matching 7 bases. The J segment lost 3 bases and the V segment lost 0 bases, leaving 5 bases of the junction unmatched. Germline CDR1 is MNHEY and CDR2 is SMNVEV (reference sequence). The length of the CDR3 is 16 residues. CDR3 DNA sequence: TGTGCCAGCAGTTTATCCGCGGGAGAAGTCTACAATGAGCAGTTCTTC. Translated: CASSLSAGEVYNEQFF.

The chain couples TRBV19 to TRBJ1-2, with D maybe TRBD1 (5 bases). V was cut by 4 bases and J by 3 bases, with 12 bases left in between. CDR3 length: 14 amino acids. Germline V gene data show CDR1 as LNHDA and CDR2 as SQIVND (reference sequence). The chain's CDR3 is CASSTGRSYYGYTF. Written as DNA, the CDR3 is TGTGCCAGTAGTACGGGACGGTCTTACTATGGCTACACCTTC.

The V and J genes are TRBV7-8 and TRBJ2-2; D tentatively reads TRBD1 or TRBD2 (5 bases each). The CDR3 covers 15 residues. CDR1 is SGHVS and CDR2 is FQNEAQ in the germline V gene. V was clipped by 0 bases and J by 4 bases, with 9 bases between them. Written as DNA, the CDR3 is TGTGCCAGCAGCTTAGCGACCGGGGCCACCGGGGAGCTGTTTTTT. Translation gives CASSLATGATGELFF.

A few counts support this clonotype. V is TRBV29-1 and J is TRBJ2-1; D is uncertain. The CDR3 covers 13 residues. Germline V lookup: CDR1 SQVTM, CDR2 ANQGSEA. V lost 1 base, J lost 3 bases, and 7 bases lay in between. Written as DNA, the CDR3 is TGCAGCGTTGAAGGACCGAACTACAATGAGCAGTTCTTC. As protein: CSVEGPNYNEQFF.

V and J are TRBV30 and TRBJ1-6, with TRBD1 identical over 8 bases. Trimming removed 1 base from V and 5 bases from J; junction bases left unmatched: 7. Per the germline V gene, CDR1 is GTSNPN and CDR2 is SVGIG (reference sequence). The CDR3 consists of 16 residues. CDR3 in amino acids: CAWSATDRGDNSPLHF. The CDR3 region has the DNA TGTGCCTGGAGTGCCACTGACAGGGGCGATAATTCACCCCTCCACTTT.

This clonotype has a count of ten or more. The V gene is TRBV2, the J gene TRBJ2-7, with a weak D call TRBD2 (8 bases). V lost 6 bases and J lost 5, with 20 bases in between. The CDR3 runs 15 residues. In germline, CDR1 is SNHLY, CDR2 FYNNEI. CDR3 region: CASSPGGETGNEQYF. CDR3 nucleotides: TGTGCCAGCAGCCCGGGGGGGGAGACAGGGAACGAGCAGTACTTC.

The CDR3 DNA is TGTGCCAGCGGATCGGGGAGAAAGGGGTACGAGCAGTACTTC. This codes for CASGSGRKGYEQYF. The rearrangement links TRBV6-2 or TRBV6-3 to TRBJ2-7; D might be TRBD1 or TRBD2, each matching 5 bases. The CDR3 loop spans 14 amino acids. From germline, CDR1 is MNHEY and CDR2 SVGEGT. Trimming took 8 bases from V and 4 from J, leaving 18 bases between them.

The table lists this clonotype with a few counts. This chain joins TRBV7-3 and TRBJ2-2; D unresolved. The germline gives CDR1 SGHTA, CDR2 FQGTGA. This CDR3 region has 13 residues. V shed 1 base and J shed 6 bases, with 6 bases lying between them. For the CDR3, the DNA is TGTGCCAGCAGCTTAAGTTTCCCCGGGGAGCTGTTTTTT. This sequence encodes CASSLSFPGELFF. The variable domain in full, completed from reference TRBV7-3 and TRBJ2-2, reads GAGVSQTPSNKVTEKGKYVELRCDPISGHTALYWYRQSLGQGPEFLIYFQGTGAADDSGLPNDRFFAVRPEGSVSTLKIQRTERGDSAVYLCASSLSFPGELFFGEGSRLTVL.

This clonotype has a count of ten or more. The genes are TRBV7-9 and TRBJ2-3; 11 bases line up with TRBD2. After removal of 5 bases from V and 4 bases from J, the junction contained 14 bases not matched to a gene. The V gene's germline CDR1 is SEHNR and CDR2 FQNEAQ (reference sequence). The CDR3 totals 18 residues. The CDR3 coding sequence is TGTGCCAGCAGCGGTGGGACTAGCGGAGAAGGTTGGGCAGATACGCAGTATTTT. This codes for CASSGGTSGEGWADTQYF.

The chain recombines TRBV20-1 with TRBJ2-1; D may be TRBD1 (5 bases). The germline V and J ends were trimmed by 0 bases and 2 bases, with 11 bases remaining between them. This CDR3 is built from 15 residues. The germline gives CDR1 DFQATT, CDR2 SNEGSKA (reference sequence). The CDR3 bases are TGCAGTGCTAGAGATGGACAATTTCCCTACAATGAGCAGTTCTTC. As protein: CSARDGQFPYNEQFF.

This clonotype was observed a handful of times. The gene calls are TRBV29-1 and TRBJ1-1, with D possibly TRBD1 on 6 matching bases. The germline gives CDR1 SQVTM, CDR2 ANQGSEA. The CDR3 has 14 residues. V was cut by 5 bases and J by 2 bases, with 15 bases left in between. The CDR3 spells CSVILGGPNTEAFF. CDR3 sequence (DNA): TGCAGCGTTATCTTAGGGGGACCTAACACTGAAGCTTTCTTT. The full variable domain, with the rest looked up from reference TRBV29-1 and TRBJ1-1, is SAVISQKPSRDICQRGTSLTIQCQVDSQVTMMFWYRQQPGQSLTLIATANQGSEATYESGFVIDKFPISRPNLTFSTLTVSNMSPEDSSIYLCSVILGGPNTEAFFGQGTRLTVV.

This clonotype came up many times. CDR3 protein: CAINRREIADGYTF. The CDR3 coding sequence is TGTGCCATCAACCGGAGAGAAATTGCGGATGGCTACACCTTC. The chain couples TRBV10-3 to TRBJ1-2; D is unresolved. Germline V CDR1 and CDR2: ENHRY, SYGVKD. Trimming took 7 bases from V and 6 from J, leaving 18 bases between them. CDR3 length: 14 amino acids.

This clonotype was detected ten times or more. The CDR3 DNA follows: TGTGCCAGCACCCCATCTGCGTTCTACGAGCAGTACTTC. As protein: CASTPSAFYEQYF. The chain recombines TRBV28 with TRBJ2-7, with unresolved D. This CDR3 has 13 residues. CDR1 and CDR2 (germline): MDHEN, SYDVKM. V was clipped by 7 bases and J by 3 bases, with 13 bases between them.

This clonotype was counted at least ten times. The gene calls are TRBV2 and TRBJ2-2; 12 bases line up with TRBD2. With V trimmed by 7 bases and J by 4 bases, 7 bases remained unmatched. Germline CDR1 is SNHLY and CDR2 is FYNNEI. The CDR3 covers 16 residues. This CDR3 reads CASTASGRASTGELFF. CDR3 DNA sequence: TGTGCCAGCACGGCTAGCGGGAGGGCCAGCACCGGGGAGCTGTTTTTT. The full variable domain, in which reference TRBV2 and TRBJ2-2 provide the parts outside the CDR3, is EPEVTQTPSHQVTQMGQEVILRCVPISNHLYFYWYRQILGQKVEFLVSFYNNEISEKSEIFDDQFSVERPDGSNFTLKIRSTKLEDSAMYFCASTASGRASTGELFFGEGSRLTVL.

This clonotype was detected many times. The rearrangement links TRBV20-1 to TRBJ2-3, with TRBD2 identical over 8 bases. CDR3 size: 14 residues. Germline CDR1 reads DFQATT; CDR2 reads SNEGSKA (reference sequence). The V and J ends lost 5 bases and 8 bases, in that order; junction bases with no gene match: 12. CDR3 region: CSALLGNGRGTQYF. CDR3 coding DNA: TGCAGTGCTCTGCTGGGGAACGGGAGGGGTACGCAGTATTTT.

This clonotype was seen many times. V is TRBV28 and J is TRBJ1-1; D possibly corresponds to TRBD1 (6 bases). Germline CDR1 MDHEN, CDR2 SYDVKM. The V end lost 6 bases, the J end lost 6 bases, and 23 bases lay between the germline ends. This CDR3 is 16 amino acids long. CDR3: CASRARSGHVGPEAFF. CDR3 in DNA: TGTGCCAGCAGGGCCAGGTCGGGACACGTCGGTCCTGAAGCTTTCTTT.

A few counts support this clonotype. This rearrangement joins TRBV12-3 or TRBV12-4 to TRBJ2-1; 12 nucleotides align to TRBD2. This CDR3 spans 15 amino acids. The V segment lost 6 bases and the J segment 7 bases; nucleotides outside the gene matches: 7. The DNA for the CDR3 is TGTGCCAGCAGCCGCTTAGGACTAGCGGGAAATGAGCAGTTCTTC. Amino acids: CASSRLGLAGNEQFF.

This clonotype was seen only once. A read error is possible here, since a much larger clone lies one base away. V gene TRBV2 combines with J gene TRBJ2-7; the D is unclear. Germline-derived CDR1 and CDR2 are SNHLY and FYNNEI. Trimming stripped 8 bases from V and 1 base from J, with 15 bases between. The CDR3 consists of 14 residues. The CDR3 sequence is CASAIGSQSYEQYF. CDR3 DNA sequence: TGTGCCAGCGCCATAGGGTCCCAATCCTACGAGCAGTACTTC.

This clonotype was seen at least ten times. The chain couples TRBV7-2 to TRBJ1-6, with TRBD1 matching over 10 bases. The CDR3 length is 14 residues. V was clipped by 6 bases and J by 9 bases; unmatched bases: 5. In germline, CDR1 is SGHTA, CDR2 FQGNSA. The CDR3 loop is CASSRDRGGSPLHF. The CDR3 DNA follows: TGTGCCAGCAGTCGGGACAGGGGAGGTTCACCCCTCCACTTT.

This clonotype has only a few counts. CDR3 sequence reads: CASGLVFSGRPANTGELFF. CDR3 coding DNA: TGTGCTAGTGGTTTGGTGTTTAGCGGGAGGCCCGCGAACACCGGGGAGCTGTTTTTT. The chain recombines TRBV12-5 with TRBJ2-2, with TRBD2 identical over 10 bases. CDR1 is LGHNT and CDR2 is FRNRAP in the germline V gene. Trimming at V came to 0 bases and at J to 0 bases, leaving 7 bases not matched to a gene. The CDR3 spans 19 residues.

This chain links TRBV19 with TRBJ2-1; weak D call: TRBD2 (6 bases). From germline, CDR1 is LNHDA and CDR2 SQIVND (reference sequence). This CDR3 is 13 amino acids long. V lost 6 bases to trimming and J lost 8 bases, with 14 bases between them. CDR3 sequence reads: CASRDLANDEQFF. The CDR3 nucleotides are TGTGCCAGTAGGGACCTAGCGAACGATGAGCAGTTCTTC. Supplemented by reference TRBV19 and TRBJ2-1, the full variable domain reads DGGITQSPKYLFRKEGQNVTLSCEQNLNHDAMYWYRQDPGQGLRLIYYSQIVNDFQKGDIAEGYSVSREKKESFPLTVTSAQKNPTAFYLCASRDLANDEQFFGPGTRLTVL.

J is TRBJ2-2 and V is TRBV4-1; 7 bases agree with TRBD2. Trimming took 1 base from V and 4 from J; bases not matched to a gene: 9. The CDR3 consists of 17 residues. Germline lookup yields CDR1 MGHRA and CDR2 YSYEKL. CDR3 nucleotide sequence: TGCGCCAGCAGCCAAGCACTAGCGCTCGCGAGCACCGGGGAGCTGTTTTTT. Translating it yields CASSQALALASTGELFF.

There are a few counts of this clonotype. V is TRBV11-2 and J is TRBJ2-7; 8 bases map to TRBD1. This CDR3 is 13 amino acids long. Germline CDR1 and CDR2: SGHAT and FQNNGV. The J segment lost 3 bases and the V segment lost 4 bases, leaving 2 bases of the junction unmatched. CDR3 loop: CASSSTGVYEQYF. The CDR3 DNA reads TGTGCCAGCAGCTCGACAGGGGTCTACGAGCAGTACTTC.

This clonotype was recorded many times. The chain joins TRBV6-1 to TRBJ2-1; 8 bases are a match to TRBD1. V was clipped by 5 bases and J by 4 bases; unmatched bases: 10. CDR1 is MNHNS and CDR2 is SASEGT in the germline V gene. The CDR3 consists of 16 residues. Here the CDR3 reads CASSYTPRQGYNEQFF. CDR3 bases: TGTGCCAGCAGTTACACCCCACGACAGGGGTACAATGAGCAGTTCTTC.

The V call is TRBV6-1, the J call TRBJ1-2; D call uncertain. The CDR3 sequence is 14 residues long. The V and J ends lost 6 bases and 4 bases respectively, with 15 bases between them. Germline CDR1 reads MNHNS; CDR2 reads SASEGT. CDR3 amino acids: CASSPVPHGYGYTF. For the CDR3, the DNA is TGTGCCAGCAGCCCAGTACCTCATGGCTATGGCTACACCTTC.

This rearrangement joins TRBV6-1 to TRBJ1-1; D is undetermined. V lost 1 base, J lost 5 bases, and 8 bases lay in between. Germline CDR1 and CDR2: MNHNS and SASEGT. The CDR3 runs to 13 residues. In nucleotides, the CDR3 is TGTGCCAGCAGTGAAGGATTGGAGACTGAAGCTTTCTTT. This encodes CASSEGLETEAFF.

This clonotype was observed at least ten times. The chain links TRBV20-1 to TRBJ2-7, with 8 bases aligning to TRBD1. V lost 1 base to trimming and J lost 3 bases; unmatched junction nucleotides: 2. CDR3 length: 13 amino acids. The germline gives CDR1 DFQATT, CDR2 SNEGSKA (reference sequence). As DNA, the CDR3 is TGCAGTGCTAGAGGCGGACAGGGCTACGAGCAGTACTTC. Protein: CSARGGQGYEQYF.

This clonotype was detected many times. V gene TRBV28 combines with J gene TRBJ1-1; maybe TRBD1 (5 bases). Germline CDR1 is MDHEN and CDR2 is SYDVKM. Trimming removed 3 bases at V and 2 bases at J, with 13 bases between. The CDR3 is 15 residues long. The CDR3 bases are TGTGCCAGCAGTTTCGGGTCAAGGGGAAACACTGAAGCTTTCTTT. This sequence encodes CASSFGSRGNTEAFF.